These 15 T cell receptor beta chains share one sample of origin, sequenced in a study of shared clonotypes between healthy human individuals. Clones were read by immunoSEQ multiplex PCR, and TCRdb kept only the in-frame ones, dropping some. Counted here are approximately 1.5 million clones, 95% to 99% occurring once; the ten biggest clones make up 0.45%. Sample: naive CD4+ T cells sorted from blood. As for subset: CD45RA+ positively selected. The receptors here all came from a young man in good health.

The chain links TRBV5-1 to TRBJ2-3, with TRBD2 matching over 14 bases. J lost 5 bases, V lost 3 bases, and 5 bases had no gene match. CDR1 is SGHRS, CDR2 YFSETQ, per germline. The CDR3 runs 16 residues. The CDR3 region is CASSSGLAGEIDTQYF. The CDR3 region has the DNA TGCGCCAGCAGCTCGGGACTAGCGGGAGAAATAGATACGCAGTATTTT.

This rearrangement joins TRBV7-3 to TRBJ2-7; D call uncertain. V was cut by 2 bases and J by 8 bases, with 16 bases left in between. Germline lookup yields CDR1 SGHTA and CDR2 FQGTGA. The CDR3 runs 14 residues. The CDR3 loop reads CASSLPEKSFQQYF. The DNA of the CDR3 is TGTGCCAGCAGCTTACCCGAGAAGTCGTTTCAGCAGTACTTC.

V gene TRBV2 combines with J gene TRBJ2-7; 10 bases align to TRBD1. The CDR3 contains 15 residues. V lost 4 bases and J lost 4; bases outside the gene matches: 7. Germline V gene sequence: CDR1 SNHLY, CDR2 FYNNEI. The CDR3 DNA reads TGTGCCAGCAGTGGCCGGACAGGGGGAACGTACGAGCAGTACTTC. Amino acid sequence: CASSGRTGGTYEQYF.

This chain connects TRBV6-5 to TRBJ2-7; TRBD2 matches at 9 bases. Germline CDR1 and CDR2: MNHEY and SVGAGI. This CDR3 has 14 amino acids. V was clipped by 7 bases and J by 3 bases; unmatched bases: 7. CDR3 nucleotide sequence: TGTGCCAGCAAGGCGGGAGGGTTACACTACGAGCAGTACTTC. Its translation: CASKAGGLHYEQYF.

Points on this clone: In the same sample, other DNA sequences code for this CDR3. V is TRBV19 and J is TRBJ2-5; 10 positions match TRBD2. The CDR3 sequence is 13 residues long. The germline V gene has CDR1 LNHDA and CDR2 SQIVND (reference sequence). V trimming: 6 bases; J trimming: 2 bases; junction bases outside the gene matches: 0. DNA of the CDR3: TGTGCCAGTAGACTAGCGGGACAAGAGACCCAGTACTTC. It codes for CASRLAGQETQYF. Variable domain in full (rest from reference TRBV19 and TRBJ2-5): DGGITQSPKYLFRKEGQNVTLSCEQNLNHDAMYWYRQDPGQGLRLIYYSQIVNDFQKGDIAEGYSVSREKKESFPLTVTSAQKNPTAFYLCASRLAGQETQYFGPGTRLLVL.

The chain is built from TRBV7-9 and TRBJ2-2, with 10 positions matching TRBD2. This CDR3 has 17 amino acids. The germline V gene has CDR1 SEHNR and CDR2 FQNEAQ (reference sequence). CDR3 nucleotides: TGTGCGGTTTCGAGCAGCGGGAGGGCCATGGGCACCGGGGAGCTGTTTTTT. This codes for CAVSSSGRAMGTGELFF.

The CDR3 region is CASSQGVIKTGNTIYF. CDR3 DNA sequence: TGCGCCAGCAGCCAGGGGGTGATAAAGACGGGAAACACCATATATTTT. The rearrangement joins TRBV5-1 to TRBJ1-3, with 7 positions matching TRBD1. The CDR3 loop spans 16 amino acids. J lost 4 bases, V lost 4 bases, and 11 bases had no gene match. Germline V gives CDR1 SGHRS, CDR2 YFSETQ.

This sequence joins TRBV5-7 and TRBJ2-1; D unclear. TRBV5-7 is given ORF status, its function remaining uncertain. V gave up 1 base and J gave up 8 bases, with 7 bases separating them. The CDR3 spans 12 residues. CDR3 in amino acids: CASSLNSDEQFF. DNA for the CDR3: TGTGCCAGCAGCTTGAATTCGGATGAGCAGTTCTTC.

The genes are TRBV7-6 and TRBJ2-7, with 13 bases identical to TRBD2. Germline trimming cut 4 bases from V and 5 bases from J; bases unmatched to any gene: 2. Germline V gives CDR1 SGHVS, CDR2 FNYEAQ. The length of the CDR3 is 14 residues. DNA for the CDR3: TGTGCCAGCAGCTCTGGACTAGCGGGAGACGAGCAGTACTTC. It codes for CASSSGLAGDEQYF.

V is TRBV5-4 and J is TRBJ1-2; 10 positions match TRBD1. The CDR3 spans 15 residues. The V and J ends lost 4 bases and 8 bases, in that order; junction bases with no gene match: 11. Per germline, CDR1 SGHNT and CDR2 YYREEE (reference sequence). CDR3 bases: TGTGCCAGCAGCATAGATAGACAGGGGGCGGAAGGCTACACCTTC. Residues: CASSIDRQGAEGYTF.

V is TRBV4-3 and J is TRBJ2-7; 12 bases align to TRBD1. This CDR3 is 15 amino acids long. V shed 6 bases and J 3 bases; nucleotides not matched to a gene: 6. Germline CDR1 and CDR2: LGHNA and YSLEER. The CDR3 DNA reads TGCGCCAGCAGTTTAGGGACAGGGGGCCTCTACGAGCAGTACTTC. Its translation: CASSLGTGGLYEQYF.

This sequence joins TRBV6-6 and TRBJ2-1; 13 positions agree with TRBD2. The ends lost 6 bases at V and 6 bases at J; junction bases unmatched: 5. The CDR3 is made up of 15 amino acids. Germline V gene lookup returns CDR1 MNHNY and CDR2 SVGAGI (reference sequence). The CDR3 is CASRDGTSGINEQFF. The DNA for the CDR3 is TGTGCCAGCAGGGACGGGACTAGCGGGATCAATGAGCAGTTCTTC.

The chain is built from TRBV10-3 and TRBJ2-5; D is unresolved. Trimming pared 3 bases from V and 2 bases from J, leaving 13 bases between. The germline CDR1 and CDR2 sequences are ENHRY and SYGVKD. The CDR3 covers 15 residues. CDR3 sequence reads: CAISEPQHGQETQYF. The CDR3 nucleotides read TGTGCCATCAGTGAACCCCAACACGGACAAGAGACCCAGTACTTC.

This sequence joins TRBV15 and TRBJ2-1; 8 nucleotides align to TRBD2. V shed 5 bases, J shed 1 base, and the junction held 7 bases outside the gene matches. Germline-derived CDR1 and CDR2 are LNHNV and YYDKDF (reference sequence). The CDR3 has 16 amino acids. CDR3 sequence reads: CATSPLAGQSYNEQFF. The CDR3 coding sequence is TGTGCCACCAGCCCGCTAGCGGGCCAATCCTACAATGAGCAGTTCTTC.

This rearrangement joins TRBV25-1 to TRBJ1-4; D is unresolved. V was shortened by 4 bases and J by 12 bases, with 15 bases between the two germline ends. This CDR3 spans 13 amino acids. Germline lookup yields CDR1 MGHDK and CDR2 SYGVNS. The CDR3 sequence is CASSVTGLVELFF. DNA for the CDR3: TGTGCCAGCAGTGTGACTGGATTGGTGGAACTGTTTTTT.